These T cell receptor beta chains were read from a single sample in a study of CD8 T cells in ankylosing spondylitis. Using its own MiXCR run on the 5' RACE reads, TCRdb lists one record per CDR3 protein. The profile shows over 200,000 distinct CDR3 sequences, about a sixth of them singletons. The sequencing input was blood, either unsorted or a sorted T cell fraction (not recorded which). These receptors were collected from a male donor with ankylosing spondylitis. Each CDR3 is given with its conserved first and last residue. A D gene is named only where the DNA matches it firmly. Clone size is stated in some rows and not others, as once, few, many or a class when expanded.

few	TRBD1	TRBV29-1	TRBJ2-7	TGCAGCGCCCGACTGATGGACAGGGGTTACGAGCAGTACTTC	CSARLMDRGYEQYF
few	TRBD2	TRBV4-2	TRBJ2-5	TGTGCCAGCAGCCAAGTTGTGGCTAGCGGGAGAAAGACCCAGTACTTC	CASSQVVASGRKTQYF
few	-	TRBV27	TRBJ1-2	TGTGCCAGCAGTTTCGGGGGGCAAGGAGGCTACACCTTC	CASSFGGQGGYTF
-	-	TRBV4-3	TRBJ2-7	TGCGCCAGCAGCCAAGAATTACCCGGCTTAGCGACCTACGAGCAGTACTTC	CASSQELPGLATYEQYF
few	-	TRBV12-3/TRBV12-4	TRBJ1-2	TGTGCCAGCAGTTTAATGTCGGGACACGTCGTTAACTATGGCTACACCTTC	CASSLMSGHVVNYGYTF
-	TRBD1	TRBV5-6	TRBJ2-7	TGTGCCAGCAGCGGTGCGGGACAGGGTTTCTACGAGCAGTACTTC	CASSGAGQGFYEQYF
-	-	TRBV27	TRBJ1-5	TGTGCCAGCAGCCCCGTAGATGCCCGTGAACCCCAGCATTTT	CASSPVDAREPQHF
-	-	TRBV27	TRBJ2-3	TGTGCCAGCAGTTTATTGACTGGCACAGATACGCAGTATTTT	CASSLLTGTDTQYF
many	-	TRBV5-1	TRBJ2-5	TGCGCCAGCACGGATACGGATTTGGAAGAGACCCAGTACTTC	CASTDTDLEETQYF
few	-	TRBV12-3/TRBV12-4	TRBJ1-4	TGTGCCAGCAGTTTAGGAGACCAACTGTTTTTT	CASSLGDQLFF
few	TRBD1	TRBV27	TRBJ2-7	TGTGCCAGCAGTCCCCTACAGGGGGCCCCCTACGAGCAGTACTTC	CASSPLQGAPYEQYF
few	TRBD2	TRBV12-3/TRBV12-4	TRBJ2-2	TGTGCCAGCAGCACCATAGCGGGGGCCAACACCGGGGAGCTGTTTTTT	CASSTIAGANTGELFF
many	-	TRBV9	TRBJ2-5	TGTGCCAGCAACTTCGACGGGGCGGACGGGAATACCCAGTACTTC	CASNFDGADGNTQYF
-	-	TRBV11-3	TRBJ2-1	TGTGCCAGCAGCTTAGGCCCCAGTCAGCCGCGGGATGAGCAGTTCTTC	CASSLGPSQPRDEQFF
-	-	TRBV6-7	TRBJ2-3	TGTGCCAGCCATCGGACGGACGGCACAGATACGCAGTATTTT	CASHRTDGTDTQYF
few	-	TRBV4-1	TRBJ1-1	TGCGCCAGCAGCCAAGATCCTTGGACTGAAGCTTTCTTT	CASSQDPWTEAFF
few	-	TRBV6-2/TRBV6-3	TRBJ1-5	TGTGCCAGCAGTTATATCGGTAGCAATCAGCCCCAGCATTTT	CASSYIGSNQPQHF
-	-	TRBV11-2	TRBJ1-1	TGTGCCAGCAGCTACCCGGGCCCGAACACTGAAGCTTTCTTT	CASSYPGPNTEAFF
few	TRBD2	TRBV30	TRBJ2-3	TGTGCCTGGAGCGAAGGGACTAGCGGGGGGAGCACAGATACGCAGTATTTT	CAWSEGTSGGSTDTQYF
-	TRBD2	TRBV20-1	TRBJ2-7	TGCAGTACCTTACTAGCGGGGGGCAACTACGAGCAGTACTTC	CSTLLAGGNYEQYF
few	TRBD1	TRBV4-3	TRBJ2-3	TGCGCCAGCAGCCAAAGGCAGGGGACAGGGGTCACAGATACGCAGTATTTT	CASSQRQGTGVTDTQYF
-	-	TRBV5-1	TRBJ2-2	TGCGCCAGCGGGGGTCCCTACACCGGGGAGCTGTTTTTT	CASGGPYTGELFF
few	-	TRBV16	TRBJ2-7	TGTGCCAGCAGCCAATCCCTTTCAAAGGAGAGCGAGCAGTACTTC	CASSQSLSKESEQYF